Described below is a single T cell receptor beta chain sequence and its context. The sample comes from a study of blood T cell repertoires in COVID-19. Turning to the study itself: The cDNA or gDNA used as material had been derived from T cells, B-cell-depleted T cells, or PBMCs.

The germline V gene has CDR1 MNHNS and CDR2 SASEGT. V was cut by 3 bases and J by 1 base, with 6 bases left in between. CDR3 length: 13 residues. TCRdb's copy holds only in-frame clones and misses some; the assay was immunoSEQ multiplex PCR. The sample consists of more than 300,000 clones, about 87% of them appearing once. This chain connects TRBV6-1 to TRBJ1-1; unclear D gene. Sample: PBMCs or T cells enriched from blood (not recorded which). The source is a man between 35 and 55 years old in a cohort exposed to, infected with or recovered from COVID-19 (not recorded which). CDR3 DNA: TGTGCCAGCAGTGATAGTCCGAACACTGAAGCTTTCTTT. It is translated as CASSDSPNTEAFF.